The 4 T cell receptor beta chains listed next were all sequenced from one sample in a study of blood T cell repertoires in COVID-19. Clones were sequenced by immunoSEQ multiplex PCR, and TCRdb holds only the in-frame ones, with some missing. The table lists some 150,000 clones, about nine tenths of them singletons, with roughly 1.5% in the top ten. The sequenced sample consisted of peripheral blood. Receptor source: a human donor in a cohort sampled during active COVID-19.

This clone was detected once. J is TRBJ1-3 and V is TRBV3-1 (or the pseudogene TRBV3-2), with a tentative D call TRBD1 (5 bases). Germline V gene sequence: CDR1 LGHDT, CDR2 YNNKEL (reference sequence). Trimming took 6 bases from V and 8 from J, leaving 20 bases between them. CDR3 length: 15 amino acids. The CDR3 nucleotides read TGTGCCAGCAGTCTGACGTATGGGGGGGAACACACCATATATTTT. This sequence encodes CASSLTYGGEHTIYF.

The V call is TRBV19, the J call TRBJ1-1, with TRBD1 matching 9 bases. Trimming at V came to 5 bases and at J to 0 bases, leaving 4 bases not matched to a gene. Germline CDR1 and CDR2: LNHDA and SQIVND (reference sequence). CDR3 length: 15 amino acids. CDR3 sequence (DNA): TGTGCCAGTAGTCTGACAGGGGGTATGAACACTGAAGCTTTCTTT. Protein sequence: CASSLTGGMNTEAFF.

The chain is built from TRBV18 and TRBJ1-3; no definite D call. The CDR3 consists of 13 residues. V shed 1 base and J shed 11 bases, with 12 bases lying between them. Per the germline V gene, CDR1 is KGHSH and CDR2 is LQKENI. CDR3 in amino acids: CASSPRPEGPIYF. The CDR3 coding sequence is TGTGCCAGCTCACCACGCCCGGAGGGTCCCATATATTTT. Combining the CDR3 with reference TRBV18 and TRBJ1-3 gives the whole variable domain NAGVMQNPRHLVRRRGQEARLRCSPMKGHSHVYWYRQLPEEGLKFMVYLQKENIIDESGMPKERFSAEFPKEGPSILRIQQVVRGDSAAYFCASSPRPEGPIYFGEGSWLTVV.

V gene TRBV11-2 combines with J gene TRBJ2-1; 7 bases are a match to TRBD2. Trimming at V came to 1 base and at J to 1 base, leaving 13 bases not matched to a gene. CDR1 is SGHAT, CDR2 FQNNGV, per germline. The CDR3 sequence is 19 residues long. CDR3 sequence reads: CASSLGLAVPYRSYNEQFF. The CDR3 DNA sequence: TGTGCCAGCAGCTTAGGGCTAGCGGTCCCATACAGGTCCTACAATGAGCAGTTCTTC.